This T cell receptor beta chain emerged from a study of blood T cells in healthy people across ages. With a J-beta primer mix and a sample-barcoded 5' primer, a second PCR ran about 7 to 12 cycles. TCRdb re-called the 5' RACE reads through MiXCR, storing one row per CDR3 protein. Here the sample spans 650,000 or so distinct CDR3 sequences, 52% being singletons. Note on this clonotype: One end of the junction fails to match germline, which may point to a read error.

Germline CDR1 is SGHDN and CDR2 is FVKESK. CDR3 length: 15 amino acids. The specimen was blood. The V and J genes are TRBV14 and TRBJ2-1, with 8 bases aligning to TRBD2. This TCR came from a woman older than 75 in good health. The CDR3 protein is CASSQVGGAYNEQFF. The CDR3 coding sequence is TGTGCCAGCAGCCAAGTCGGGGGGGCATACAACGAGCAGTTCTTC.